This entry is about one T cell receptor (beta chain). The sample comes from a study of healthy donors' naive CD4 and CD8 T cells. Trimming took 0 bases from V and 1 from J, leaving 6 bases between them. CDR1 MGHRA and CDR2 YSYEKL come from the germline V gene. The CDR3 runs 14 residues. A linear amplification protocol produced the TCR libraries from about 0.45 ug of total RNA. TCRdb reprocessed the reads via MiXCR and lists one record per CDR3 protein. Seen here are some 190,000 distinct CDR3 sequences, under 85% observed once, and the top ten hold around 2%. The chain employs TRBV4-1 and TRBJ1-1, with D unclear. The sequencing sample was made of naive CD4+ and CD8+ T cells sorted from blood, pooled from several donors. The receptor's source is a pool of human donors in good health; the sample pools cells from several healthy donors. CDR3 nucleotide sequence: TGCGCCAGCAGCCAAGAAGCGGGGAACACTGAAGCTTTCTTT. It translates to CASSQEAGNTEAFF.